This TCR beta chain was identified in a study of CD4+ T cells in melanoma. Findings and limits, study-wide: A reported correlation linked neoantigen-specific CD4+ T cells to CD8+, macrophage and B cell function.

Assay: immunoSEQ multiplex PCR; the TCRdb copy retains only in-frame clones and omits some. The repertoire consists of around 100,000 clones, with around 93% occurring once and the leading ten covering 2.5% to 3.5%. Comments on this clone: The antigen is unknown.

Germline CDR1 reads SGHAT; CDR2 reads FQNNGV. Germline trimming cut 5 bases from V and 7 bases from J; bases unmatched to any gene: 8. This CDR3 has 15 amino acids. The sample comprised peripheral blood. The source is a human donor with melanoma. The chain joins TRBV11-2 to TRBJ2-2; TRBD1 aligns across 9 bases. CDR3 DNA sequence: TGTGCCAGCAGCCGGAGGACAGGGGAGGTCGGGGAGCTGTTTTTT. Translating gives CASSRRTGEVGELFF.